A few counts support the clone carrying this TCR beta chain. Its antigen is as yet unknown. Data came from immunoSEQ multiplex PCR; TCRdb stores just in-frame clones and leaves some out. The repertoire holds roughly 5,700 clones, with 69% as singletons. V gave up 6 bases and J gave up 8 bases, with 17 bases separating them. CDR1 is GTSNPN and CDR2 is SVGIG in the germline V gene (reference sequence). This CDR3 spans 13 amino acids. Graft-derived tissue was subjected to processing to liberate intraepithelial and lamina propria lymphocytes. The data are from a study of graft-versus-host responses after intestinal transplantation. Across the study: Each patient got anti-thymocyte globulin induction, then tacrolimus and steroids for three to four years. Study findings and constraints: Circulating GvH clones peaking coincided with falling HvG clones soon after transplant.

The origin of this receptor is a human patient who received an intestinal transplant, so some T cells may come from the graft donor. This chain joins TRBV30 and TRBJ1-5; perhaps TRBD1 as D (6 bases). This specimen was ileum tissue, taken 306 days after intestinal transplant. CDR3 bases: TGTGCCTGCAACACAGGGCTCGGGGAGCCCCAGCATTTT. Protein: CACNTGLGEPQHF.